Listed here are 7 T cell receptor beta chains from one sample, sequenced in a study of blood T cell repertoires in COVID-19. Sequenced by immunoSEQ multiplex PCR; TCRdb stores in-frame clones only, minus some. This sample carries approximately 310,000 clones, 85% of them seen once, and the ten largest clones take 1.9%. The sequenced material came from PBMCs or T cells enriched from blood (not recorded which). These receptors all come from a woman between 25 and 40 years old who had been exposed to COVID-19.

The table lists this clone with many counts. The chain recombines TRBV7-9 with TRBJ1-5, with D possibly being TRBD1 (5 bases). The germline V gene encodes CDR1 SEHNR and CDR2 FQNEAQ (reference sequence). The V and J ends lost 1 base and 7 bases respectively, with 8 bases between them. This CDR3 contains 13 residues. The CDR3 loop reads CASSLGGVQPQHF. The CDR3 DNA follows: TGTGCCAGCAGCTTAGGGGGGGTCCAGCCCCAGCATTTT. Full variable domain (missing parts from reference TRBV7-9 and TRBJ1-5): DTGVSQNPRHKITKRGQNVTFRCDPISEHNRLYWYRQTLGQGPEFLTYFQNEAQLEKSRLLSDRFSAERPKGSFSTLEIQRTEQGDSAMYLCASSLGGVQPQHFGDGTRLSIL.

J is TRBJ1-4 and V is TRBV4-1; D call uncertain. This CDR3 has 15 residues. The germline gives CDR1 MGHRA, CDR2 YSYEKL. The V end lost 3 bases, the J end lost 3 bases, and 11 bases lay between the germline ends. DNA of the CDR3: TGCGCCAGCAGCCAGCGGGCCCAAGCTAATGAAAAACTGTTTTTT. This encodes CASSQRAQANEKLFF.

This sequence joins TRBV6-5 and TRBJ2-1, with 9 positions matching TRBD2. V shed 6 bases and J 7 bases; nucleotides not matched to a gene: 4. The CDR3 covers 13 residues. Germline CDR1 is MNHEY and CDR2 is SVGAGI. CDR3 loop: CASRLAGGNEQFF. Here the CDR3 DNA reads TGTGCCAGCAGACTAGCGGGCGGTAATGAGCAGTTCTTC.

This clone was seen a few times. The rearrangement joins TRBV30 to TRBJ1-5, with TRBD1 matching 7 bases. Germline V gene data show CDR1 as GTSNPN and CDR2 as SVGIG (reference sequence). The junction had 10 bases not matched to a gene; V was cut back by 5 bases and J by 0 bases. The CDR3 extends over 16 amino acids. CDR3 nucleotide sequence: TGTGCCTGGGGCCGGGACAGCGATTATAGCAATCAGCCCCAGCATTTT. This sequence encodes CAWGRDSDYSNQPQHF.

The rearrangement links TRBV6-2 or TRBV6-3 to TRBJ2-1; TRBD2 is a possible D gene (6 bases). Germline lookup yields CDR1 MNHEY and CDR2 SVGEGT. This CDR3 is built from 16 residues. V lost 6 bases and J lost 3, with 18 bases in between. CDR3: CASSTGLANNYNEQFF. CDR3 coding DNA: TGTGCCAGCAGCACTGGGCTAGCGAATAACTACAATGAGCAGTTCTTC.

The V call is TRBV30, the J call TRBJ1-4, with D tentatively TRBD1 (5 bases). Trimming took off 7 bases at V and 8 bases at J, with 17 bases between the two ends. This CDR3 region has 13 residues. Germline-derived CDR1 and CDR2 are GTSNPN and SVGIG (reference sequence). Written as DNA, the CDR3 is TGTGCCTTTATTCGGGGGGACGGGGAAAAACTGTTTTTT. Amino acid sequence: CAFIRGDGEKLFF. Combining the CDR3 with reference TRBV30 and TRBJ1-4 gives the whole variable domain SQTIHQWPATLVQPVGSPLSLECTVEGTSNPNLYWYRQAAGRGLQLLFYSVGIGQISSEVPQNLSASRPQDRQFILSSKKLLLSDSGFYLCAFIRGDGEKLFFGSGTQLSVL.

The chain has TRBV28 and TRBJ2-7; tentatively, D is TRBD2 (5 bases). V was clipped by 7 bases and J by 0 bases, with 10 bases between them. Germline-derived CDR1 and CDR2 are MDHEN and SYDVKM. This CDR3 has 13 amino acids. The CDR3 spells CASMGGSSYEQYF. Here the CDR3 DNA reads TGTGCCAGCATGGGTGGGAGCTCCTACGAGCAGTACTTC.